The 4 T cell receptor beta chains listed next were all sequenced from one sample in a study of T-cell memory formation after mild COVID-19. TCRdb reprocessed the 5' RACE reads with MiXCR, giving one entry per CDR3 protein. The sample includes about 290,000 distinct CDR3 sequences, roughly 15% seen only once; the top ten take more than 20%. Material for sequencing was PBMCs or a T cell subset sorted from them (not recorded which). All receptors derive from a man between 18 and 29 years old who had mild COVID-19 (a few samples of this study predate the infection). Cell type and time point are not known.

This clonotype turned up a few times. The chain joins TRBV27 to TRBJ2-5, with D maybe TRBD2 (5 bases). CDR1 and CDR2 from the germline V gene are MNHEY and SMNVEV (reference sequence). The CDR3 loop spans 13 amino acids. Trimming stripped 6 bases from V and 7 bases from J, with 15 bases between. Here the CDR3 DNA reads TGTGCCAGCAGCCATAACGGGGATGGGACCCAGTACTTC. As protein: CASSHNGDGTQYF.

This clonotype has just a few counts. The chain has TRBV12-3 or TRBV12-4 and TRBJ1-2; no definite D call. V was clipped by 7 bases and J by 6 bases, with 15 bases between them. This CDR3 is built from 13 residues. This CDR3 is CASTLAFRDGYTF. CDR3 in DNA: TGTGCCAGCACCTTGGCCTTTCGCGATGGCTACACCTTC.

The sample holds a few counts of this clonotype. The chain joins TRBV12-3 or TRBV12-4 to TRBJ1-2; D is unresolved. CDR3 length: 12 amino acids. The ends were cut back, 8 bases at V and 4 bases at J, with 11 bases in the middle. The CDR3 nucleotides are TGTGCCAGCTGTCAAGGGATCTATGGCTACACCTTC. Translating it yields CASCQGIYGYTF.

This clonotype has a handful of counts. The J gene is TRBJ2-3, the V gene TRBV9, with TRBD2 identical over 8 bases. The germline CDR1 and CDR2 sequences are SGDLS and YYNGEE. This CDR3 spans 15 amino acids. Germline trimming cut 3 bases from V and 5 bases from J; bases unmatched to any gene: 8. DNA for the CDR3: TGTGCCAGCAGCGCTACCGGGACTAGAGGAGATACGCAGTATTTT. It encodes CASSATGTRGDTQYF.